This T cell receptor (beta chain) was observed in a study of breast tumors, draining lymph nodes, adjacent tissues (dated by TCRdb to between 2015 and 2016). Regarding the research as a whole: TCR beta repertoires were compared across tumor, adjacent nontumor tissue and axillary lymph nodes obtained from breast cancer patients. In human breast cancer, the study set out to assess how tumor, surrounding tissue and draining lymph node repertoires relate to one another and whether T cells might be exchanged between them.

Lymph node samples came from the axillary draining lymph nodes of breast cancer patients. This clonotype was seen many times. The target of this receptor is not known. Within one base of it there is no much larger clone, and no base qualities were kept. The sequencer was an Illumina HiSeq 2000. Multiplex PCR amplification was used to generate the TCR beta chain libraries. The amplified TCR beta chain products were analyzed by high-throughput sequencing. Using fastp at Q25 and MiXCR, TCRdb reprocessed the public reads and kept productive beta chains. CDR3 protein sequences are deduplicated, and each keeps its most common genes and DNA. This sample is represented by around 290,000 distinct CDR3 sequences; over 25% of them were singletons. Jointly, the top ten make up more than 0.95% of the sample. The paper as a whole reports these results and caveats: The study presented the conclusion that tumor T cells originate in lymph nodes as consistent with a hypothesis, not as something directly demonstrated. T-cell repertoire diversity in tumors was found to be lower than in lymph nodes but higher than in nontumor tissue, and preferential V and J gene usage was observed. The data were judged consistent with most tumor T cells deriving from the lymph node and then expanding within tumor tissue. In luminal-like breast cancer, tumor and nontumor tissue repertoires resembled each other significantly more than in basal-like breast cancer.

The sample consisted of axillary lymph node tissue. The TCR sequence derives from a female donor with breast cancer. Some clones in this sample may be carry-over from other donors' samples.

Here the CDR3 is given as CASSRLRGANVLTF. The bases are TGTGCCAGCAGCCGGCTGAGAGGGGCCAACGTCCTGACTTTC. The V and J genes are TRBV5-6 and TRBJ2-6, with no confident D gene call. The CDR3 goes from the cysteine to the phenylalanine over 14 residues. The sequence is cut down to CDR3 DNA, 42 bases in frame from base 1. CDR1 SGHDT and CDR2 YYEEEE are derived from the germline V gene. Deletion took 4 bases off V and 4 bases off J, with a span of 9 bases between the germline ends.